These 12 T cell receptor beta chains originate from one sample sequenced in a study of T cell responses to AZD1222 COVID-19 vaccine. The data were produced by immunoSEQ multiplex PCR, yet TCRdb's version contains in-frame clones alone and is incomplete. The sample consists of 100,000 or so clones, approximately 87% of them appearing once. The sequences come from peripheral blood, collected 28 days after the second AZD1222 dose. These receptors were obtained from an adult who received the AZD1222 COVID-19 vaccine.

The chain has TRBV19 and TRBJ1-1; the D gene is possibly TRBD1 (6 bases). This CDR3 has 18 residues. V was pared by 0 bases and J by 0 bases, with 17 bases between. In germline, CDR1 is LNHDA, CDR2 SQIVND (reference sequence). The CDR3 loop is CASSIDHGGRSMNTEAFF. CDR3 coding DNA: TGTGCCAGTAGTATAGATCACGGGGGGCGAAGTATGAACACTGAAGCTTTCTTT.

The J gene is TRBJ2-5, the V gene TRBV11-3; a weak D match, TRBD2 (5 bases). CDR1 is SGHNT, CDR2 YENEEA, per germline. This CDR3 comprises 15 residues. V lost 6 bases and J 0 bases, leaving 14 bases between the germline ends. The CDR3: CASSPYTRYQETQYF. Written as DNA, the CDR3 is TGTGCCAGCAGTCCCTATACTAGGTACCAAGAGACCCAGTACTTC.

The CDR3 loop is CASSSTSGGSYNEQFF. The CDR3 region has the DNA TGTGCCAGCAGCTCTACTAGCGGGGGCTCCTACAATGAGCAGTTCTTC. This sequence joins TRBV7-6 and TRBJ2-1, with 11 bases fitting TRBD2. This CDR3 contains 16 residues. Trimming took 4 bases from V and 0 from J; bases not matched to a gene: 2. Per the germline V gene, CDR1 is SGHVS and CDR2 is FNYEAQ.

This clone came up once. This chain joins TRBV7-9 and TRBJ1-2; 8 nucleotides match TRBD1. Trimming cost V 3 bases and J 2 bases; bases outside gene matches: 8. Germline V lookup: CDR1 SEHNR, CDR2 FQNEAQ (reference sequence). This CDR3 has 16 amino acids. The CDR3 sequence: CASSLAGGRSNYGYTF. The DNA for the CDR3 is TGTGCCAGCAGCTTGGCAGGGGGCAGGTCAAACTATGGCTACACCTTC.

In its sample, this clone was seen once. The rearrangement uses TRBV19 and TRBJ2-3; TRBD1 matches at 10 bases. Germline V gene lookup returns CDR1 LNHDA and CDR2 SQIVND (reference sequence). With 5 bases clipped from V and 6 bases from J, the junction kept 8 bases outside the gene matches. The CDR3 has 15 amino acids. The CDR3 sequence is CASSPGTGAWDTQYF. CDR3 nucleotides: TGTGCCAGTAGTCCCGGGACAGGGGCGTGGGATACGCAGTATTTT.

The rearrangement links TRBV28 to TRBJ2-7; 12 nucleotides match TRBD2. Trimming at V came to 6 bases and at J to 6 bases, leaving 9 bases not matched to a gene. The CDR3 loop spans 15 amino acids. CDR1 and CDR2 from the germline V gene are MDHEN and SYDVKM. The CDR3 sequence is CASRSPSGRAFEQYF. The CDR3 DNA reads as TGTGCCAGCAGGTCCCCTAGCGGGAGGGCCTTCGAGCAGTACTTC.

The J gene is TRBJ2-1, the V gene TRBV7-2; D gene ambiguous. The CDR3 is made up of 15 amino acids. The V and J ends lost 5 bases and 9 bases respectively, with 20 bases between them. The V gene's germline CDR1 is SGHTA and CDR2 FQGNSA. The CDR3 DNA reads TGTGCCAGCAGCCTCGTTTGGCTGCCGGAAGGTGAGCAGTTCTTC. This gives the protein CASSLVWLPEGEQFF.

The chain joins TRBV7-9 to TRBJ2-2; the match to TRBD1 covers 7 bases. The V segment lost 0 bases and the J segment 6 bases; nucleotides outside the gene matches: 4. This CDR3 comprises 15 residues. The germline V gene has CDR1 SEHNR and CDR2 FQNEAQ (reference sequence). DNA of the CDR3: TGTGCCAGCAGCTTAGCGCAGGGGGAAGCCGGGGAGCTGTTTTTT. It codes for CASSLAQGEAGELFF.

The chain carries TRBV3-1 (or the pseudogene TRBV3-2) and TRBJ2-1; 7 nucleotides agree with TRBD1. V dropped 4 bases and J dropped 0; count of bases not matched to a gene: 3. The CDR3 consists of 15 residues. The germline V gene has CDR1 LGHDT and CDR2 YNNKEL (reference sequence). The CDR3 nucleotides are TGTGCCAGCAGCCTGGACAGGAACTCCTACAATGAGCAGTTCTTC. Translation gives CASSLDRNSYNEQFF.

The rearrangement links TRBV7-2 to TRBJ2-2, with 9 bases that match TRBD2. V was pared by 4 bases and J by 2 bases, with 5 bases of the junction left unmatched. This CDR3 is built from 16 residues. From germline, CDR1 is SGHTA and CDR2 FQGNSA. DNA of the CDR3: TGTGCCAGCAGCTCGCCGGGACTAGCTAACACCGGGGAGCTGTTTTTT. This encodes CASSSPGLANTGELFF.

The chain is built from TRBV6-4 and TRBJ2-3; TRBD2 is a possible D gene (5 bases). CDR1 is MRHNA, CDR2 SNTAGT, per germline. CDR3 length: 16 residues. The V end was cut by 5 bases, the J end by 3 bases, with 18 bases between. Here the CDR3 DNA reads TGTGCCAGCAGTACTACGACCCCCTGGGAGACAGATACGCAGTATTTT. As protein: CASSTTTPWETDTQYF.

The J gene is TRBJ2-2, the V gene TRBV6-6, with 11 bases matching TRBD2. CDR1 MNHNY and CDR2 SVGAGI come from the germline V gene (reference sequence). The V segment lost 5 bases and the J segment 1 base; nucleotides outside the gene matches: 9. The CDR3 consists of 18 residues. Written as DNA, the CDR3 is TGTGCCAGCAGTCCCGCCGGGACTAGCGGCTTGAACACCGGGGAGCTGTTTTTT. Its protein is CASSPAGTSGLNTGELFF.